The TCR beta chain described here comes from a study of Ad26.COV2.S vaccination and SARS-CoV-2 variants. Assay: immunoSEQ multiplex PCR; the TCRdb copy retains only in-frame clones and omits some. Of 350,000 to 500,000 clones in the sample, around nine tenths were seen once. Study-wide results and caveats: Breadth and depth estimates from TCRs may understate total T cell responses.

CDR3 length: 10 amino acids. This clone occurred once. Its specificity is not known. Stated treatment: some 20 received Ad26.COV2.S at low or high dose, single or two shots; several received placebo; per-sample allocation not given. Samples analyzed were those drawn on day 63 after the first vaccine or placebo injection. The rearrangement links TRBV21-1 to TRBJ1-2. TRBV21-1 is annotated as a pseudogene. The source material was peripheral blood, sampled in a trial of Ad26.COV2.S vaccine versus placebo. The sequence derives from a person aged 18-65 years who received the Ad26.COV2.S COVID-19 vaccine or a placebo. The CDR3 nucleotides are TGTGCCAGCAGCACACTTGGCTACACCTTC. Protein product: CASSTLGYTF.